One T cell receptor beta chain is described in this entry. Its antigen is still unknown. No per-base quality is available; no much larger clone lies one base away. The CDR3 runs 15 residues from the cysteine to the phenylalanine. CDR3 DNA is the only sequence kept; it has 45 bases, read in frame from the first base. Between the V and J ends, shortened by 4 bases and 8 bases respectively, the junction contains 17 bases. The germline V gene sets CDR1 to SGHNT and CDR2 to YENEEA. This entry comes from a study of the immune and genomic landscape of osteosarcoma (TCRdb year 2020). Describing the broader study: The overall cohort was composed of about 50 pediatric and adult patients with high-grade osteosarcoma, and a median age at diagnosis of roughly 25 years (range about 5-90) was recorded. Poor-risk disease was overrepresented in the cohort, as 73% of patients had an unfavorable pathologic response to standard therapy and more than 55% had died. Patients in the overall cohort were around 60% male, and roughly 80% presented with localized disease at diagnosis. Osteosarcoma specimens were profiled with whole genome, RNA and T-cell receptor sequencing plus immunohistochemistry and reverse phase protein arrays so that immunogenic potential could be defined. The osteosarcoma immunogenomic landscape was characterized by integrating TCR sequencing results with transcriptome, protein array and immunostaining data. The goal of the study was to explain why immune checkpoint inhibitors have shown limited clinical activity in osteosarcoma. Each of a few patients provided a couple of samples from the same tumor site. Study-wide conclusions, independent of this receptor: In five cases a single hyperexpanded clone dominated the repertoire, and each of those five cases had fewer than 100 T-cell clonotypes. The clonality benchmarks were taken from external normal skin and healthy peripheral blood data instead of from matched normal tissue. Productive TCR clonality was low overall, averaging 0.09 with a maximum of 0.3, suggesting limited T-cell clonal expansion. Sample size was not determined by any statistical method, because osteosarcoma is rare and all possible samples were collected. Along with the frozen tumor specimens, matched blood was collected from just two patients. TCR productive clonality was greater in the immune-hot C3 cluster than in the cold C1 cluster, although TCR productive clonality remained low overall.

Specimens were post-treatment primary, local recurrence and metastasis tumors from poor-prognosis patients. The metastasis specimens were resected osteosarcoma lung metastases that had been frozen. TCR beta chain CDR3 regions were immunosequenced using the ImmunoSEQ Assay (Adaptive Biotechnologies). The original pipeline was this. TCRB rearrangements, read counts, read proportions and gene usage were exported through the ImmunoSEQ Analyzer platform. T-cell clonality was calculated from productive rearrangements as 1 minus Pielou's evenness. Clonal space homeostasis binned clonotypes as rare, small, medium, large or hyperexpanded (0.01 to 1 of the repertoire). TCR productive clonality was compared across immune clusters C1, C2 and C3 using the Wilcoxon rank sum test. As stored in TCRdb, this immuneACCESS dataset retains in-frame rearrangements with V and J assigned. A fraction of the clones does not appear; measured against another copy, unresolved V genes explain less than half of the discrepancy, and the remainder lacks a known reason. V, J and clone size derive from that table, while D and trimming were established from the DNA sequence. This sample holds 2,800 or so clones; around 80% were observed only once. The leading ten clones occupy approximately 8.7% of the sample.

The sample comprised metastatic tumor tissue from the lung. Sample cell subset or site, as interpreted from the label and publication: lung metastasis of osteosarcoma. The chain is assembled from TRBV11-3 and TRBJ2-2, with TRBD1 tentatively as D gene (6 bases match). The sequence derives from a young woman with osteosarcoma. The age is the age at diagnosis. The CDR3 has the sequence CASSSRTERRGELFF. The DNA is TGTGCCAGCAGCTCCCGGACAGAACGGAGGGGGGAGCTGTTTTTT.